This T cell receptor beta chain came from a study of cytomegalovirus exposure and HLA in healthy donors. Looking at the study overall: A prior study identified 90 million to 120 million unique TCR beta sequences from 200 million or so T cells.

Study observations and caveats: An apparent linkage of common viral pathogens to several of the most significant clusters emerged in a later analysis. Earlier results showed most TCR beta V segments being productive about 87% or about 30% of the time.

This clone has a single count. What it binds is not known. In the PCR, 60 Vbeta and 13 Jbeta primers were used. Profiling relied on immunoSEQ multiplex PCR, and the TCRdb table lists in-frame clones only, not all of them. Of 90,000 to 120,000 clones in the sample, roughly 87% were seen once. This TCR derives from a man aged 25-45 years in good health and CMV-seropositive. Sequencing was done on a sample of PBMCs.

In nucleotides, the CDR3 is TGTGCCAGCAGTCCCCGACTAGCGGGGGGGATTGAGACCCAGTACTTC. This encodes CASSPRLAGGIETQYF. V and J are TRBV6-6 and TRBJ2-5, with 14 bases that match TRBD2. Per the germline V gene, CDR1 is MNHNY and CDR2 is SVGAGI (reference sequence). Trimming at V came to 5 bases and at J to 5 bases, leaving 7 bases not matched to a gene. The CDR3 consists of 16 residues.